One and the same sample provided the 27 T cell receptor beta chains below, sequenced in a study of blood T cell repertoires in COVID-19 (dated by TCRdb to the early 2020s). Library method: the immunoSEQ multiplex PCR assay. TCRdb holds this immuneACCESS table with in-frame rearrangements only. Some clones are missing; in checked studies, unresolved V genes explain under half, and the rest has no known cause. The sample includes some 190,000 clones, with approximately 85% observed a single time. The ten largest account for less than 6.5% of the sample. The sequenced material came from peripheral blood. The receptors were gathered from a woman aged 70-85 years with active or convalescent COVID-19.

In its sample, this clone was seen once. This chain joins TRBV5-1 and TRBJ2-7; TRBD1 matches at 12 bases. Germline V CDR1 and CDR2: SGHRS, YFSETQ. With 4 bases clipped from V and 3 bases from J, the junction kept 8 bases outside the gene matches. The CDR3 spans 16 residues. CDR3 sequence (DNA): TGCGCCAGCAGCCCAACGGGACAGGGGGCGGACTACGAGCAGTACTTC. Its protein product is CASSPTGQGADYEQYF.

This chain connects TRBV6-2 or TRBV6-3 to TRBJ2-1, with 10 bases matching TRBD2. With V trimmed by 2 bases and J by 6 bases, 19 bases remained unmatched. From germline, CDR1 is MNHEY and CDR2 SVGEGT. This CDR3 region has 20 residues. Here the CDR3 DNA reads TGTGCCAGCAGTTACGCAGGGGGTCGAGGAGCTAGCGGGAGTGGCAATGAGCAGTTCTTC. Amino acid sequence: CASSYAGGRGASGSGNEQFF.

This clone was seen a few times. The chain has TRBV7-8 and TRBJ1-1; a weak D match, TRBD1 (6 bases). From germline, CDR1 is SGHVS and CDR2 FQNEAQ. V was trimmed by 5 bases and J by 8 bases, leaving 12 bases between them. The CDR3 has 12 amino acids. CDR3 residues: CASSTGDREAFF. The CDR3, as DNA: TGTGCCAGCAGCACGGGTGACAGGGAAGCTTTCTTT.

The chain couples TRBV28 to TRBJ1-1, with TRBD1 as a possible D gene (5 bases). Germline V gene sequence: CDR1 MDHEN, CDR2 SYDVKM. The CDR3 is made up of 15 amino acids. V lost 7 bases to trimming and J lost 0 bases, with 15 bases between them. The CDR3 region has the DNA TGTGCCAGCAATCACTTCAGGGTAGTGAACACTGAAGCTTTCTTT. Its protein is CASNHFRVVNTEAFF.

This rearrangement joins TRBV6-6 to TRBJ2-3; a weak D match, TRBD1 (6 bases). The germline CDR1 and CDR2 sequences are MNHNY and SVGAGI (reference sequence). This CDR3 has 15 amino acids. With 4 bases removed from V and 1 base from J, the gap between germline ends came to 12 bases. The CDR3 region has the DNA TGTGCCAGCAGTTCCAGGGGCGCAGGCACAGATACGCAGTATTTT. It encodes CASSSRGAGTDTQYF.

The V gene is TRBV4-2, the J gene TRBJ2-2; 8 nucleotides agree with TRBD2. CDR3 length: 16 amino acids. CDR1 and CDR2 (germline): LGHNA, YNFKEQ. Trimming took 1 base from V and 5 from J; bases not matched to a gene: 6. The CDR3 coding sequence is TGTGCCAGCAGCCAAGTTGGACTAGCTGAAACCGGGGAGCTGTTTTTT. Protein sequence: CASSQVGLAETGELFF.

The CDR3 DNA reads as TGTGCCACCAGGGGGCGGAGCGGGAGTAGCGGGGGGGAGACCCAGTACTTC. Translated: CATRGRSGSSGGETQYF. The V call is TRBV15, the J call TRBJ2-5, with TRBD2 matching 10 bases. Germline CDR1 reads LNHNV; CDR2 reads YYDKDF (reference sequence). The ends lost 6 bases at V and 5 bases at J; junction bases unmatched: 15. CDR3 length equals 17 residues.

This sequence joins TRBV2 and TRBJ2-1, with 7 bases aligning to TRBD2. V was clipped by 8 bases and J by 3 bases; unmatched bases: 7. The CDR3 has 14 residues. Germline-derived CDR1 and CDR2 are SNHLY and FYNNEI. CDR3 bases: TGTGCCAGCGGCGCGGGGGTAGGCTACAATGAGCAGTTCTTC. Amino acid sequence: CASGAGVGYNEQFF.

The chain employs TRBV7-3 and TRBJ2-3, with TRBD1 identical over 10 bases. V trimming: 4 bases; J trimming: 4 bases; junction bases outside the gene matches: 5. Germline lookup yields CDR1 SGHTA and CDR2 FQGTGA. This CDR3 is built from 15 residues. CDR3 DNA sequence: TGTGCCAGCAGCTCGGGACAGGGGAGGGCAGATACGCAGTATTTT. Translating it yields CASSSGQGRADTQYF.

The CDR3 nucleotides are TGTGCCAGTAGTGAGGGGTTCGCGGAGGGGGCGCGGGCCGGCTACACCTTC. Its protein product is CASSEGFAEGARAGYTF. The chain couples TRBV19 to TRBJ1-2, with 7 bases identical to TRBD1. V shed 5 bases, J shed 8 bases, and the junction held 20 bases outside the gene matches. Germline-derived CDR1 and CDR2 are LNHDA and SQIVND (reference sequence). The CDR3 contains 17 residues. Variable domain in full (rest from reference TRBV19 and TRBJ1-2): DGGITQSPKYLFRKEGQNVTLSCEQNLNHDAMYWYRQDPGQGLRLIYYSQIVNDFQKGDIAEGYSVSREKKESFPLTVTSAQKNPTAFYLCASSEGFAEGARAGYTFGSGTRLTVV.

In this sample, this clone turned up a few times. This chain connects TRBV19 to TRBJ2-2, with TRBD1 matching over 9 bases. Germline loops: CDR1 LNHDA, CDR2 SQIVND (reference sequence). This CDR3 is built from 16 residues. J was trimmed by 2 bases and V by 5 bases; bases with no gene match: 6. Here the CDR3 reads CASSLRDRVNTGELFF. For the CDR3, the DNA is TGTGCCAGTAGTCTCCGGGACAGGGTAAACACCGGGGAGCTGTTTTTT.

The J gene is TRBJ2-3, the V gene TRBV5-1; D is perhaps TRBD1 (6 bases). CDR1 and CDR2 from the germline V gene are SGHRS and YFSETQ. V gave up 0 bases and J gave up 4 bases, with 15 bases separating them. This CDR3 comprises 16 residues. CDR3: CASSLGTDYSADTQYF. CDR3 sequence (DNA): TGCGCCAGCAGCTTGGGGACAGACTATAGCGCAGATACGCAGTATTTT.

This chain connects TRBV18 to TRBJ2-3, with 10 bases identical to TRBD2. The germline gives CDR1 KGHSH, CDR2 LQKENI. This CDR3 has 17 residues. Trimming cost V 6 bases and J 0 bases; bases outside gene matches: 9. The CDR3 nucleotides read TGTGCCAGCTCTCCCAGGCCGACTAGCGGGAGCACAGATACGCAGTATTTT. Translating gives CASSPRPTSGSTDTQYF.

This clone appeared once. Written as DNA, the CDR3 is TGTGCCAGCAGCCTACTTGGACAGGGCAATCAGCCCCAGCATTTT. Translation gives CASSLLGQGNQPQHF. This sequence joins TRBV2 and TRBJ1-5; 7 positions agree with TRBD1. The junction had 7 bases not matched to a gene; V was cut back by 6 bases and J by 2 bases. Looked up from germline, CDR1 is SNHLY and CDR2 is FYNNEI. This CDR3 comprises 15 residues.

The chain couples TRBV5-1 to TRBJ1-1; D is unclear. Deletions cut 1 base from V and 4 bases from J, with 8 bases between. Germline V CDR1 and CDR2: SGHRS, YFSETQ. The CDR3 is 13 amino acids. CDR3: CASSLSYSTEAFF. The CDR3 DNA follows: TGCGCCAGCAGCTTGAGTTACAGCACTGAAGCTTTCTTT.

The V and J genes are TRBV3-1 (or the pseudogene TRBV3-2) and TRBJ2-7, with TRBD2 as a possible D gene (6 bases). The length of the CDR3 is 16 residues. Germline CDR1 and CDR2: LGHDT and YNNKEL (reference sequence). The V end lost 1 base, the J end lost 3 bases, and 16 bases lay between the germline ends. The CDR3 protein is CASSQGNRAGNYEQYF. CDR3 sequence (DNA): TGTGCCAGCAGCCAAGGTAATAGGGCGGGGAACTACGAGCAGTACTTC.

This chain connects TRBV18 to TRBJ1-5, with a weak D call TRBD1 (5 bases). Germline lookup yields CDR1 KGHSH and CDR2 LQKENI. The CDR3 is 16 amino acids. V was shortened by 2 bases and J by 3 bases, with 14 bases between the two germline ends. CDR3 protein: CASSPRDSQSNQPQHF. DNA of the CDR3: TGTGCCAGCTCACCAAGGGACTCCCAATCCAATCAGCCCCAGCATTTT.

J is TRBJ1-2 and V is TRBV27; no reliable D call. This CDR3 has 18 residues. CDR1 and CDR2 (germline): MNHEY, SMNVEV (reference sequence). The ends were cut back, 5 bases at V and 0 bases at J, with 22 bases in the middle. The CDR3 region has the DNA TGTGCCAGCAGTCCTTTTGGAGGTACAGCTCCAGCTAACTATGGCTACACCTTC. It yields the protein CASSPFGGTAPANYGYTF.

Only a few counts were recorded for this clone. This chain connects TRBV11-1 to TRBJ2-2; D remains unclear. The CDR3 loop spans 14 amino acids. V shed 1 base and J shed 1 base, with 4 bases lying between them. In germline, CDR1 is SGHAT, CDR2 FQDESV (reference sequence). The CDR3 spells CASSLDGNTGELFF. The CDR3 coding sequence is TGTGCCAGCAGCTTAGACGGGAACACCGGGGAGCTGTTTTTT.

This chain uses TRBV5-1 with TRBJ2-3, with 11 bases matching TRBD2. With V trimmed by 2 bases and J by 4 bases, 3 bases remained unmatched. There are 15 residues in the CDR3. CDR1 is SGHRS, CDR2 YFSETQ, per germline. The CDR3 region has the DNA TGCGCCAGCAGCTTAACTAGCGGGAGCTCAGATACGCAGTATTTT. It translates to CASSLTSGSSDTQYF.

J is TRBJ2-3 and V is TRBV5-4; TRBD1 matches at 11 bases. V lost 2 bases and J lost 14; bases outside the gene matches: 4. Per germline, CDR1 SGHNT and CDR2 YYREEE (reference sequence). CDR3 length equals 12 residues. CDR3 region: CASSLGQGAGYF. CDR3 sequence (DNA): TGTGCCAGCAGCTTAGGACAGGGGGCTGGGTATTTT. Drawing the rest from reference TRBV5-4 and TRBJ2-3, the complete variable domain is ETGVTQSPTHLIKTRGQQVTLRCSSQSGHNTVSWYQQALGQGPQFIFQYYREEENGRGNFPPRFSGLQFPNYSSELNVNALELDDSALYLCASSLGQGAGYFGPGTRLTVL.

V usage is TRBV7-3 and J usage is TRBJ2-3; maybe TRBD2 (6 bases). Germline assignment: CDR1 SGHTA and CDR2 FQGTGA. The CDR3 contains 16 residues. The V end was cut by 6 bases, the J end by 5 bases, with 21 bases between. The CDR3 sequence is CASSSGPQTRGDTQYF. The CDR3 nucleotides read TGTGCCAGCAGTTCCGGACCCCAGACTAGGGGAGATACGCAGTATTTT.

Remarks on this clone: Its ends do not fully match the called genes, so a read error is possible. The V gene is TRBV7-7, the J gene TRBJ2-5; the match to TRBD1 covers 7 bases. CDR1 and CDR2 from the germline V gene are SSHAT and FNYEAQ (reference sequence). This CDR3 has 14 amino acids. The CDR3 loop reads CASSSTGYRETQYF. CDR3 coding DNA: TGTGCTAGCAGCTCGACAGGGTATCGGGAGACCCAGTACTTC.

This clone appeared once. The genes are TRBV18 and TRBJ1-5; the D is unclear. The CDR3 has 14 amino acids. Germline CDR1 and CDR2: KGHSH and LQKENI. V was cut by 3 bases and J by 3 bases, with 9 bases left in between. As DNA, the CDR3 is TGTGCCAGCTCACCGACCAGGATCAATCAGCCCCAGCATTTT. It encodes CASSPTRINQPQHF.

The chain recombines TRBV9 with TRBJ2-7; 7 bases align to TRBD2. Trimming cost V 4 bases and J 4 bases; bases outside gene matches: 8. The CDR3 length is 14 residues. CDR1 is SGDLS, CDR2 YYNGEE, per germline. The CDR3 bases are TGTGCCAGCAGCCCTAGACTAGCTAATTACGAGCAGTACTTC. Protein product: CASSPRLANYEQYF.

This clone showed up just once. V is TRBV10-3 and J is TRBJ2-7; a weak D match, TRBD1 (5 bases). V was trimmed by 2 bases and J by 4 bases, leaving 15 bases between them. From germline, CDR1 is ENHRY and CDR2 SYGVKD. The CDR3 spans 15 residues. The CDR3 nucleotides read TGTGCCATCAGTGAGGTGGACCGAAAGGGGTACGAGCAGTACTTC. Residues: CAISEVDRKGYEQYF.

V gene TRBV9 combines with J gene TRBJ1-5; 8 nucleotides align to TRBD1. Germline CDR1 is SGDLS and CDR2 is YYNGEE. The V segment lost 0 bases and the J segment 2 bases; nucleotides outside the gene matches: 4. The CDR3 runs to 16 residues. CDR3 protein: CASSVGDRMGNQPQHF. In nucleotides, the CDR3 is TGTGCCAGCAGCGTAGGGGACAGGATGGGCAATCAGCCCCAGCATTTT. The full variable domain, its missing parts supplied by reference TRBV9 and TRBJ1-5, is DSGVTQTPKHLITATGQRVTLRCSPRSGDLSVYWYQQSLDQGLQFLIQYYNGEERAKGNILERFSAQQFPDLHSELNLSSLELGDSALYFCASSVGDRMGNQPQHFGDGTRLSIL.